This T cell receptor beta chain was recorded in a study of low-dose radiotherapy and immunotherapy resistance in tumors. Study as a whole: Cohort 2, a group dosed every two weeks at 1 Gy per fraction, received 13 Gy in total over 26 weeks.

PCR amplification of the TCRs was performed with Phusion for 20 PCR cycles, and it relied on a constant-region primer together with a V-primer adapter. A single record per CDR3 protein comes from TCRdb applying MiXCR to the reads. The sample has approximately 52,000 distinct CDR3 sequences; around a third are singletons. Specified time point: after trial treatment. As to treatment: LDRT plus nivolumab, ipilimumab, low-dose cyclophosphamide and aspirin (RACIN trial). In the RACIN dose-escalation trial, donors got nivolumab plus ipilimumab with aspirin, cyclophosphamide and radiotherapy. The patients who were eligible all carried advanced solid tumors that lacked tumor-infiltrating lymphocytes, meaning the tumors were TIL-negative. This clonotype was counted at least ten times. In germline, CDR1 is SGHRS, CDR2 YFSETQ. The CDR3 consists of 16 residues. V lost 0 bases and J lost 6, with 13 bases in between.

The clonotype comes from a male donor with rectosigmoid adenocarcinoma. The material was PBMCs, obtained after low-dose radiotherapy plus immunotherapy. The chain joins TRBV5-1 to TRBJ1-6, with D tentatively TRBD1 (6 bases). This chain's CDR3 is CASSLAGGVSNSPLHF. The CDR3 DNA follows: TGCGCCAGCAGCTTGGCCGGGGGCGTCTCTAATTCACCCCTCCACTTT.